This record looks at one T cell receptor beta chain sequence and its context. TCRdb's copy holds only in-frame clones and misses some; the assay was immunoSEQ multiplex PCR. This sample carries approximately 220,000 clones, roughly 80% of them seen once, and the ten largest clones take 10%. The sample belongs to a study of blood T cell repertoires in COVID-19. The sequence was collected from a woman of 80 years or more with acute or convalescent COVID-19. The sample consisted of peripheral blood.

The CDR3 spells CASSVALNRDRGLTGELFF. The DNA for the CDR3 is TGTGCCAGCAGCGTAGCTCTGAATCGGGACAGGGGGTTGACCGGGGAGCTGTTTTTT. The chain joins TRBV9 to TRBJ2-2, with TRBD1 identical over 11 bases. V was clipped by 0 bases and J by 5 bases; unmatched bases: 12. This CDR3 comprises 19 residues. CDR1 SGDLS and CDR2 YYNGEE come from the germline V gene.